This is a list of T cell receptor beta chains from one sample in a study of cytomegalovirus exposure and HLA in healthy donors. The method was immunoSEQ multiplex PCR; TCRdb's version includes in-frame clones alone and lacks a portion of them. The table records around 130,000 clones, around 85% of them present only once. Input material: PBMCs. The receptors were gathered from a boy aged 5-17 years in good health and CMV-seronegative. The CDR3 runs from the conserved cysteine through the conserved F or W. A D gene is named only where the DNA matches it firmly. A clone size is listed for some rows: how often the clone was seen (once, few, many), or a class if it is expanded.

size	J	V	D	DNA	CDR3
-	TRBJ2-1	TRBV27	-	TGTGCCAGCAGGGAAGGGGGCAATGAGCAGTTCTTC	CASREGGNEQFF
once	TRBJ1-1	TRBV29-1	-	TGCAGCGTTGTAAGTACCGGGAACACTGAAGCTTTCTTT	CSVVSTGNTEAFF
few	TRBJ1-5	TRBV5-1	-	TGCGCCAGCAGCCAGGTGCCAGGCAATCAGCCCCAGCATTTT	CASSQVPGNQPQHF
-	TRBJ1-1	TRBV4-3	-	TGCGCCAGCAGCCAGAGGGGGGGCCTTCAGGCTTTCTTT	CASSQRGGLQAFF
few	TRBJ2-5	TRBV5-1	-	TGCGCCAGCAGCTTGGGCAGGGTCCAAGAGACCCAGTACTTC	CASSLGRVQETQYF
-	TRBJ2-3	TRBV6-5	-	TGTGCCAGCAGTTACCAGGATACGCAGTATTTT	CASSYQDTQYF
-	TRBJ2-2	TRBV7-3	TRBD2	TGTGCCAGCAGCTTATGGTCCCCGCAGCGGGGGGTAAACACCGGGGAGCTGTTTTTT	CASSLWSPQRGVNTGELFF
-	TRBJ2-1	TRBV7-9	-	TGTGCCAGCAGCCCCGTCGGGGAGAGCTCCTACAATGAGCAGTTCTTC	CASSPVGESSYNEQFF
-	TRBJ2-7	TRBV5-4	TRBD2	TGTGCCAGCAGCTTTCCGGGACTAGGTTCCTACGAGCAGTACTTC	CASSFPGLGSYEQYF
-	TRBJ1-3	TRBV5-1	TRBD1	TGCGCCAGCAGCCTGGACAGGACTGGAAACACCATATATTTT	CASSLDRTGNTIYF
-	TRBJ2-7	TRBV27	TRBD2	TGTGCCAGCAGTGAGACTAGCGGGAGGCCCTACGAGCAGTACTTC	CASSETSGRPYEQYF
-	TRBJ1-2	TRBV4-3	-	TGCGCCAGCAGCCAAGATAGGACAGACCCTAACTATGGCTACACCTTC	CASSQDRTDPNYGYTF
-	TRBJ1-3	TRBV28	-	TGTGCCAGCACCCCATTAGGCAGGCGAAACTCTGGAAACACCATATATTTT	CASTPLGRRNSGNTIYF
-	TRBJ1-5	TRBV4-1	TRBD1	TGCGCCAGCAGCCAATCCAGGGGGAATCAGCCCCAGCATTTT	CASSQSRGNQPQHF
-	TRBJ1-2	TRBV10-2	-	TGCGCCAGCAGTGATAAGTCAGACAGCTATGGCTACACCTTC	CASSDKSDSYGYTF
-	TRBJ1-2	TRBV7-9	-	TGTGCCAGCAGCTTAGCTGTACAGGGCGATGGCTACACCTTC	CASSLAVQGDGYTF
-	TRBJ1-2	TRBV7-2	TRBD1	TGTGCCAGCAGCCCCGACAGGGCCAACTATGGCTACACCTTC	CASSPDRANYGYTF
-	TRBJ2-1	TRBV7-7	TRBD2	TGTGCTAGCAGCTTGCGAGCGGGAGTGCGTGAGCAGTTCTTC	CASSLRAGVREQFF
-	TRBJ2-7	TRBV5-1	TRBD2	TGCGCCAGCAGCGGTCCTAGCGGGGGGGCCGAGCAGTACTTC	CASSGPSGGAEQYF
-	TRBJ1-1	TRBV5-6	-	TGTGCCAGCAGCTTGGCCACAGGACAAAGTGGTGAAGCTTTCTTT	CASSLATGQSGEAFF
-	TRBJ1-5	TRBV2	TRBD1	TGTGCCAGCAGTAAAACAGGGGACCAGCCCCAGCATTTT	CASSKTGDQPQHF
-	TRBJ1-2	TRBV5-4	-	TGTGCCAGCAGCTTGGCCGGTGGGGGGGGGAGTATAGGCTACACCTTC	CASSLAGGGGSIGYTF
-	TRBJ1-4	TRBV6-1	-	TGTGCCAGCAGCCTCGGAGAAGGGGCGCAAAAACTGTTTTTT	CASSLGEGAQKLFF
-	TRBJ2-1	TRBV10-3	TRBD2	TGTGCCATCAGTGATCTAGAGCGGGGGTTCAATGAGCAGTTCTTC	CAISDLERGFNEQFF
-	TRBJ2-6	TRBV4-3	TRBD2	TGCGCCAGCAGCCAAGATATGGGAGGGTTAGGGGCCAACGTCCTGACTTTC	CASSQDMGGLGANVLTF
few	TRBJ1-5	TRBV4-1	TRBD1	TGCGCCAGCAGCCAGACGGTAGGGGGCCACGAGAGTCAGCCCCAGCATTTT	CASSQTVGGHESQPQHF
-	TRBJ2-2	TRBV7-2	-	TGTGCCAGCACCCGTAGGGGCACCGGGGAGCTGTTTTTT	CASTRRGTGELFF
-	TRBJ2-5	TRBV6-1	TRBD2	TGTGCCAGCAGTGCGTCTAGCGGGGGCCTCCAAGAGACCCAGTACTTC	CASSASSGGLQETQYF
-	TRBJ2-1	TRBV29-1	-	TGCAGCGTTCTATCACTTTTCGTGCGGAATGAGCAGTTCTTC	CSVLSLFVRNEQFF
-	TRBJ1-1	TRBV25-1	-	TGTGCCAGCAGTGATGCCAGGGGTAAGCCTGGGAACACTGAAGCTTTCTTT	CASSDARGKPGNTEAFF